This is a list of T cell receptor beta chains from one sample in a study of Ad26.COV2.S vaccination and SARS-CoV-2 variants. Clones were sequenced by immunoSEQ multiplex PCR, and TCRdb holds only the in-frame ones, with some missing. The table shows 200,000 to 300,000 clones, with 88% occurring only once. Sequenced here: peripheral blood, sampled in a trial of Ad26.COV2.S vaccine versus placebo. These TCRs come from a person between 18 and 59 years old who received the Ad26.COV2.S COVID-19 vaccine or a placebo. The CDR3 runs from the conserved cysteine through the conserved F or W. D genes are given only for firm matches. Not every row has a clone size; where given, it reads once, few, many or a size class.

NA	TRBJ2-7	few	14	TRBV27	CASSLSRGGYEQYF	TGTGCCAGCAGTTTATCGAGGGGGGGGTACGAGCAGTACTTC
TRBD1	TRBJ1-2	NA	14	TRBV2	CASSAGQGRGGYTF	TGTGCCAGCAGTGCAGGACAGGGAAGAGGGGGCTACACCTTC
TRBD2	TRBJ2-1	NA	16	TRBV5-1	CASSLEALAGGREQFF	TGCGCCAGCAGCTTGGAGGCACTAGCGGGAGGAAGGGAGCAGTTCTTC
NA	TRBJ2-3	NA	15	TRBV6-6	CASSYKRANTDTQYF	TGTGCCAGCAGTTACAAGCGAGCCAACACAGATACGCAGTATTTT
NA	TRBJ2-1	NA	18	TRBV29-1	CSVLGEVITLTSYNEQFF	TGCAGCGTCCTAGGGGAGGTCATTACCCTTACCTCCTACAATGAGCAGTTCTTC
TRBD2	TRBJ2-7	NA	13	TRBV19	CASSVRLAEEQYF	TGTGCCAGTAGTGTGCGACTAGCTGAGGAGCAGTACTTC
NA	TRBJ1-2	NA	18	TRBV5-1	CASRPSTGRTGGNYGYTF	TGCGCCAGCAGACCCTCGACCGGTCGGACGGGGGGCAACTATGGCTACACCTTC
TRBD1	TRBJ1-6	NA	16	TRBV9	CASSVGDRGNNSPLHF	TGTGCCAGCAGCGTAGGGGACAGGGGAAATAATTCACCCCTCCACTTT
NA	TRBJ2-3	once	14	TRBV14	CASSQDYLRAPQYF	TGTGCCAGCAGCCAAGATTATCTAAGAGCGCCGCAGTATTTT
TRBD2	TRBJ2-2	once	17	TRBV5-8	CASSLPSGREHTGELFF	TGTGCCAGCAGCTTGCCTAGCGGGAGGGAGCACACCGGGGAGCTGTTTTTT
NA	TRBJ2-5	NA	14	TRBV4-1	CASSRTGPQETQYF	TGCGCCAGCAGCCGGACCGGGCCTCAAGAGACCCAGTACTTC
NA	TRBJ1-6	NA	15	TRBV18	CASSLQGMDNSPLHF	TGTGCCAGCTCTCTGCAGGGTATGGATAATTCACCCCTCCACTTT
TRBD2	TRBJ2-7	once	13	TRBV5-4	CASGGRGGYEQYF	TGTGCCAGCGGCGGCCGGGGGGGCTACGAGCAGTACTTC
TRBD2	TRBJ2-1	NA	17	TRBV7-3	CASSLDPGLAGRYEQFF	TGTGCCAGCAGCTTAGACCCGGGACTAGCGGGAAGGTATGAGCAGTTCTTC
NA	TRBJ2-5	NA	14	TRBV10-3	CAISEVLGQETQYF	TGTGCCATCAGTGAGGTCCTAGGCCAAGAGACCCAGTACTTC
NA	TRBJ1-1	NA	11	TRBV12-3/TRBV12-4	CASSLGEGAFF	TGTGCCAGCAGTTTAGGTGAGGGAGCTTTCTTT
NA	TRBJ1-5	NA	12	TRBV12-3/TRBV12-4	CASTRGDQPQHF	TGTGCCAGCACCCGGGGAGATCAGCCCCAGCATTTT
TRBD1	TRBJ2-5	once	15	TRBV5-4	CASSFGTALQETQYF	TGTGCCAGCAGCTTCGGGACAGCACTCCAAGAGACCCAGTACTTC
TRBD1	TRBJ2-7	NA	14	TRBV28	CASSSTGTGTEQYF	TGTGCCAGCAGTTCCACCGGGACAGGGACCGAGCAGTACTTC
NA	TRBJ2-2	once	13	TRBV6-2/TRBV6-3	CASSSRQSGELFF	TGTGCCAGCAGTTCCAGACAAAGCGGGGAGCTGTTTTTT
TRBD2	TRBJ2-1	once	15	TRBV28	CASTGTSGGAREQFF	TGTGCCAGCACCGGGACTAGCGGGGGGGCCCGTGAGCAGTTCTTC
NA	TRBJ2-7	NA	14	TRBV7-9	CASSPGTFAGEQYF	TGTGCCAGCAGCCCCGGGACCTTCGCGGGGGAGCAGTACTTC
TRBD1	TRBJ1-1	NA	13	TRBV7-2	CASSMRDSRGAFF	TGTGCCAGCAGCATGAGGGACAGCCGGGGAGCTTTCTTT
NA	TRBJ1-2	NA	15	TRBV7-2	CASSLERQAWGGYTF	TGTGCCAGCAGCTTAGAGCGGCAGGCCTGGGGAGGCTACACCTTC
NA	TRBJ1-5	NA	16	TRBV28	CASSPRRGLGNQPQHF	TGTGCCAGCAGTCCACGCAGGGGATTAGGCAATCAGCCCCAGCATTTT
NA	TRBJ1-2	NA	16	TRBV4-3	CASSQDARGGAYGYTF	TGCGCCAGCAGCCAAGACGCGCGAGGGGGGGCCTATGGCTACACCTTC
NA	TRBJ1-2	few	13	TRBV6-5	CASSPQVNYGYTF	TGTGCCAGCAGCCCACAGGTTAACTATGGCTACACCTTC
NA	TRBJ2-5	NA	13	TRBV2	CASSGGTGETQYF	TGTGCCAGCAGTGGAGGGACCGGTGAGACCCAGTACTTC
NA	TRBJ1-2	NA	13	TRBV15	CATSRARTEGYTF	TGTGCCACCAGCAGAGCTCGGACAGAGGGCTACACCTTC
TRBD1	TRBJ2-7	NA	15	TRBV6-5	CASKPRTGSSYEQYF	TGTGCCAGCAAACCAAGGACAGGGAGCTCCTACGAGCAGTACTTC
NA	TRBJ1-5	NA	14	TRBV28	CASTFLLGGQPQHF	TGTGCCAGCACTTTCCTTCTCGGTGGTCAGCCCCAGCATTTT
NA	TRBJ1-1	NA	13	TRBV7-9	CASSEVMNTEAFF	TGTGCCTCCAGTGAGGTAATGAACACTGAAGCTTTCTTT
TRBD1	TRBJ1-4	once	13	TRBV6-5	CASRGQGGEKLFF	TGTGCCAGCAGGGGACAGGGGGGAGAAAAACTGTTTTTT
NA	TRBJ2-1	NA	12	TRBV19	CASSISYNEQFF	TGTGCCAGTAGTATTTCCTACAATGAGCAGTTCTTC
TRBD1	TRBJ2-3	NA	15	TRBV9	CASSPRTGLGDTQYF	TGTGCCAGCAGCCCTCGGACAGGACTCGGAGATACGCAGTATTTT
NA	TRBJ1-2	NA	14	TRBV5-4	CASSWGGEFTGYTF	TGTGCCAGCAGCTGGGGGGGGGAGTTCACCGGCTACACCTTC
NA	TRBJ1-2	NA	15	TRBV11-1	CASSGGTALQGGYTF	TGTGCCAGCAGCGGAGGGACTGCCCTCCAAGGTGGCTACACCTTC
NA	TRBJ2-3	NA	16	TRBV23-1	CASTVGLVVHTDTQYF	TGCGCCAGCACGGTGGGTCTCGTAGTCCACACAGATACGCAGTATTTT
NA	TRBJ1-1	NA	13	TRBV7-8	CASSRQMNTEAFF	TGTGCCAGCAGCAGACAGATGAACACTGAAGCTTTCTTT
NA	TRBJ2-7	NA	16	TRBV24-1	CATPLSEGLGVYEQYF	TGTGCCACCCCCTTATCCGAGGGGTTAGGCGTTTACGAGCAGTACTTC
NA	TRBJ1-2	NA	13	TRBV7-9	CASSPDSASGYTF	TGTGCCAGCAGTCCGGACAGTGCAAGTGGCTACACCTTC
NA	TRBJ1-1	few	16	TRBV4-3	CASSQDVRVLNTEAFF	TGCGCCAGCAGCCAAGATGTGAGAGTCTTGAACACTGAAGCTTTCTTT
TRBD1	TRBJ1-4	NA	15	TRBV28	CASSRTGQGLLELFF	TGTGCCAGCAGCCGAACGGGACAGGGTCTTTTAGAACTGTTTTTT
NA	TRBJ1-6	NA	11	TRBV7-9	CASSLDSPLHF	TGTGCCAGCAGCTTGGATTCACCCCTCCACTTT
NA	TRBJ1-1	once	13	TRBV7-2	CASLRGVNTEAFF	TGTGCCAGCCTGCGGGGGGTCAACACTGAAGCTTTCTTT
NA	TRBJ2-3	NA	15	TRBV24-1	CATSDSGRSGGAQYF	TGTGCCACCAGTGATTCGGGACGGTCAGGAGGCGCGCAGTATTTT
TRBD2	TRBJ2-1	NA	20	TRBV19	CASSGGTSGSVLVPPDEQFF	TGTGCCAGTAGTGGAGGGACTAGCGGGAGCGTCCTGGTTCCGCCGGATGAGCAGTTCTTC
NA	TRBJ1-1	NA	17	TRBV2	CASSESDYGRHYTEAFF	TGTGCCAGCAGTGAATCGGATTATGGGCGCCATTACACTGAAGCTTTCTTT
TRBD1	TRBJ1-1	NA	14	TRBV2	CASRGDRGNTEAFF	TGTGCCAGCAGGGGCGACAGGGGCAACACTGAAGCTTTCTTT
NA	TRBJ2-3	once	15	TRBV6-5	CASSTGGGDTDTQYF	TGTGCCAGCAGTACCGGGGGCGGGGACACAGATACGCAGTATTTT
NA	TRBJ1-5	few	14	TRBV5-8	CASSLRPSNQPQHF	TGTGCCAGCAGCTTACGGCCTAGCAATCAGCCCCAGCATTTT
NA	TRBJ2-7	NA	11	TRBV6-5	CASSSRDKTDF	TGTGCCAGCAGTTCCCGGGACAAGACGGACTTC
NA	TRBJ2-1	NA	14	TRBV7-6	CASSLETPYNEQFF	TGTGCCAGCAGCTTAGAGACACCATACAATGAGCAGTTCTTC
TRBD2	TRBJ2-1	NA	11	TRBV5-1	CASAGLEKQFF	TGCGCCAGTGCTGGACTAGAAAAGCAGTTCTTC
NA	TRBJ2-7	NA	13	TRBV30	CAWSGGGTYEQYF	TGTGCCTGGAGTGGGGGCGGAACCTACGAGCAGTACTTC